The T cell receptor beta chain described here comes from a study of blood T cell repertoires in COVID-19. Turning to the study itself: In each case, the material was cDNA or gDNA derived from T cells, B-cell-depleted T cells, or PBMCs.

Profiled with immunoSEQ multiplex PCR; TCRdb holds only in-frame clones, not every one. The sample has tens of thousands of clones, around 83% seen once. The ends lost 5 bases at V and 6 bases at J; junction bases unmatched: 9. Germline V gene sequence: CDR1 MNHEY, CDR2 SMNVEV (reference sequence). The CDR3 extends over 16 amino acids. The clonotype was recovered from a woman in her sixties with acute or convalescent COVID-19. The V call is TRBV27, the J call TRBJ1-6; TRBD1 aligns across 8 bases. Sequencing was carried out using peripheral blood. CDR3 in amino acids: CASSLQPGQVNSPLHF. The CDR3 nucleotides are TGTGCCAGCAGTCTCCAACCGGGACAGGTTAATTCACCCCTCCACTTT.